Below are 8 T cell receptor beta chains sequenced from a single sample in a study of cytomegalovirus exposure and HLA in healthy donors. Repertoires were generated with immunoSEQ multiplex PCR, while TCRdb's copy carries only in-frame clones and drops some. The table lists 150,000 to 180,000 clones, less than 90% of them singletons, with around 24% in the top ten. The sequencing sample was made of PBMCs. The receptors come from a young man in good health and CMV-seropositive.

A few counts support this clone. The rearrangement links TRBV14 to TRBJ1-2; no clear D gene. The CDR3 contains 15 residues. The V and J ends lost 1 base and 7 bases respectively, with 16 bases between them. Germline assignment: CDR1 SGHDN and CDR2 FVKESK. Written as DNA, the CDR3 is TGTGCCAGCAGCCAAGTAGGTCAAGGCCGGAGTGGCTACACCTTC. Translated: CASSQVGQGRSGYTF.

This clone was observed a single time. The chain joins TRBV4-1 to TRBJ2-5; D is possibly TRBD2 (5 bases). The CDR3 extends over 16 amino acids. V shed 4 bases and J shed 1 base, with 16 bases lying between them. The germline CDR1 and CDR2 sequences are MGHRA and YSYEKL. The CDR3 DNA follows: TGCGCCAGCAGCCTAAACTCGGGAACTACCCAAGAGACCCAGTACTTC. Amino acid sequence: CASSLNSGTTQETQYF.

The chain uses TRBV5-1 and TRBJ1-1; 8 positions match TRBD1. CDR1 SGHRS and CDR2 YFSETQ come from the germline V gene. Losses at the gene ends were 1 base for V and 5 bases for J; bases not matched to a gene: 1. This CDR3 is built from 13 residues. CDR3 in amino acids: CASSLTGGTEAFF. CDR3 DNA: TGCGCCAGCAGCTTGACAGGGGGGACTGAAGCTTTCTTT.

The CDR3 is CASSLNNRVGGNYGYTF. CDR3 nucleotides: TGTGCCAGCAGCTTAAACAACCGTGTAGGGGGAAACTATGGCTACACCTTC. V and J are TRBV7-2 and TRBJ1-2; possible D gene TRBD1, 6 bases. Trimming shortened V by 2 bases and J by 2 bases, and 18 bases separated the two germline ends. Germline V gene sequence: CDR1 SGHTA, CDR2 FQGNSA. The CDR3 length is 17 residues.

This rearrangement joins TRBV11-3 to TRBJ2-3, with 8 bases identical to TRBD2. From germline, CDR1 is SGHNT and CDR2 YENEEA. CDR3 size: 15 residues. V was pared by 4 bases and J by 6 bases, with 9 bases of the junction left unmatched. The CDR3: CASSSSGTSGDTQYF. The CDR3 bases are TGTGCCAGCAGCTCCAGCGGGACTAGTGGGGATACGCAGTATTTT.

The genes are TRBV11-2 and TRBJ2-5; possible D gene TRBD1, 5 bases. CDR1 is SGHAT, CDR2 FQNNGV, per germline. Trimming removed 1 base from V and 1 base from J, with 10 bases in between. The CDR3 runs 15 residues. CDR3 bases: TGTGCCAGCAGCTTAGCAGGGCCCCCCCAAGAGACCCAGTACTTC. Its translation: CASSLAGPPQETQYF.

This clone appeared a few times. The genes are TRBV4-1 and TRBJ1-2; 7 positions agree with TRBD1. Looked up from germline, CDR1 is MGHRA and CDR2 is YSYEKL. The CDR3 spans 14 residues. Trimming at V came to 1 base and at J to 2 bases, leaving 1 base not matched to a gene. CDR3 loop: CASSQVTGNYGYTF. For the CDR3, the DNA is TGCGCCAGCAGCCAAGTGACAGGGAACTATGGCTACACCTTC.

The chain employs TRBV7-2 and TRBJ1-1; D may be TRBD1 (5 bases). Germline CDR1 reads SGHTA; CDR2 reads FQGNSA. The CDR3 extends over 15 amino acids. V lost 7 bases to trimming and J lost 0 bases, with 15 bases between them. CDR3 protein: CASIQGGTLNTEAFF. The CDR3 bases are TGTGCCAGCATCCAAGGAGGGACCCTGAACACTGAAGCTTTCTTT.